This T cell receptor beta chain was identified in a study of blood T cell repertoires in COVID-19 (dated by TCRdb to 2020 to 2021). Background on the whole study: Samples from collaborators originated in the United States, Italy and Spain and spanned both the acute and convalescent phases of COVID-19. The material from the prospective study consisted of cDNA or gDNA derived from T cells, B-cell-depleted T cells, or PBMCs. Subjects who had been exposed to COVID-19, were actively infected with it, or had recovered from it provided the deeply sampled blood TCRbeta repertoires that made up the dataset. A freely available public database, intended as a resource for researchers studying the immune response to SARS-CoV-2, is where the repertoires were released. Samples were obtained from the ongoing ImmuneRACE study (first 160 participants) and from some 1,200 subjects provided by 6 global collaborators. Nearly every sample came with metadata listing a de-identified subject ID, COVID-19 status, age in years and sex. Where HLA class I and class II types were available, the types were taken from metadata supplied by the sample provider, not from assay-based typing. General conclusions and limits of the study: How much clinical and demographic metadata was included differed by source and by participant, and the metadata was provided uncurated.

The CDR3, cysteine through phenylalanine, is 12 amino acids long. This entry keeps only the CDR3 DNA: 36 bases, framed from base 1. From V the trimming removes 7 bases and from J it removes 12 bases, while the gene matches leave 6 bases of the junction unaccounted for. The CDR1 and CDR2 encoded by the germline V gene (reference sequence) are SEHNR and FQNEAQ. TCRbeta CDR3 regions were amplified from genomic DNA by means of the immunoSEQ Assay, a bias-controlled multiplex PCR. Concerning the study's data processing: The number of nucleated cells in each sample was estimated from the amplification of reference gene primers within the assay. To quantify the absolute abundance of each unique TCRbeta CDR3 rearrangement, sequence reads were collapsed and filtered. For each sample, productive Simpson clonality was calculated as the square root of Simpson's diversity index over productive rearrangements. TCRdb limited this immuneACCESS table to in-frame rearrangements with V and J called. A share of clones is missing; checked studies link under half to unresolved V genes, and the rest is unexplained. V, J and clone size were drawn from that table, and D and trimming were deduced from the DNA. This sample comprises over 100,000 clones, more than 70% of them detected only once. The ten largest account for 10% to 13% of the sample.

Each collaborating institution followed its own protocols to collect whole blood in K2EDTA tubes. For TCRbeta analysis, collaborators shipped samples in one of three forms: frozen whole blood, isolated PBMCs, or DNA extracted from either of those sample types. A word on this clone: Its target antigen remains unknown. No qualities accompany the bases; no much larger clone lies one base away.

This clonotype originated in a man aged 50 or older with acute or convalescent COVID-19. Material for sequencing was peripheral blood. The chain links TRBV7-9 with TRBJ1-2, and 12 bases in between align with TRBD1. CDR3 loop: CASTLGTGGNTF. The DNA sequence reads TGTGCCAGCACCCTCGGGACAGGGGGCAACACCTTC.